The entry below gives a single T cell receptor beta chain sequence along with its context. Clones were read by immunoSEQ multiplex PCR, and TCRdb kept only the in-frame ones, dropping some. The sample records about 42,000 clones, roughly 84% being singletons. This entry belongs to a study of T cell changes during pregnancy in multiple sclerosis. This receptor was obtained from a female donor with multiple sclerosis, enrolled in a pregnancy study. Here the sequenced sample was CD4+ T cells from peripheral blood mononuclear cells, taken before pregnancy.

Written as DNA, the CDR3 is TGTGCCATCAGGTACGACAAATTTTCCTACGAGCAGTACTTC. As protein: CAIRYDKFSYEQYF. V gene TRBV10-3 combines with J gene TRBJ2-7; D remains ambiguous. Trimming removed 6 bases at V and 1 base at J, with 13 bases between. Per germline, CDR1 ENHRY and CDR2 SYGVKD. The CDR3 runs 14 residues.